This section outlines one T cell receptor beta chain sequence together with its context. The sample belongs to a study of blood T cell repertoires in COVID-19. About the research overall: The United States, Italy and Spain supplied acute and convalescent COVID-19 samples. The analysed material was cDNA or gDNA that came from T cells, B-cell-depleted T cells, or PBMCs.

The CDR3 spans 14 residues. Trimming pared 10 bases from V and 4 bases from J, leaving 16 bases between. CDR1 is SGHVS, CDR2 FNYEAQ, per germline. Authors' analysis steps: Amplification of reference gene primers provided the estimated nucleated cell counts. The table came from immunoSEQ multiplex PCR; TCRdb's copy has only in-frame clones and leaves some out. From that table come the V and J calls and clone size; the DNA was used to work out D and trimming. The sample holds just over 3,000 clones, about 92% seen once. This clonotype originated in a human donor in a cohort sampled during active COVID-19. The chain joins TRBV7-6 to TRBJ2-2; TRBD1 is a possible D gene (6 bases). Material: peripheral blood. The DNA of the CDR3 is TGTGCCATCAAGCAGGGGTCGGGCACCGGGGAGCTGTTTTTT. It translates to CAIKQGSGTGELFF.